These T cell receptor beta chains were read from a single sample in a study of tumor and adjacent non-tumor tissue in lung cancer. TCRdb re-analysed the multiplex PCR reads in MiXCR, keeping a single row per CDR3 protein. Of 65,000 to 75,000 distinct CDR3 sequences listed, more than 75% are singletons. Sequenced sample: distant non-tumor lung tissue. The receptors shown here come from a man aged 55 to 69 with non-small cell lung cancer. Each CDR3 is given with its conserved first and last residue. D genes are given only for firm matches. For some rows the clone size is stated as once, few or many, or as a class when expanded; others skip it.

abundance: -
len: 15
d_gene: TRBD2
j_gene: TRBJ2-2
v_gene: TRBV5-4
CDR3aa: CTNSSTSANTGELFF

abundance: once
len: 15
d_gene: -
j_gene: TRBJ2-3
v_gene: TRBV11-1
CDR3aa: CASSPVTRFTDTQYF

abundance: -
len: 14
d_gene: -
j_gene: TRBJ2-7
v_gene: TRBV28
CDR3aa: CASNIPRVPYEQYF

abundance: once
len: 16
d_gene: -
j_gene: TRBJ2-6
v_gene: TRBV29-1
CDR3aa: CSVAVFRGSGASLLIF

abundance: few
len: 16
d_gene: -
j_gene: TRBJ2-7
v_gene: TRBV7-8
CDR3aa: CASNLDGLGSSYEQYF

abundance: -
len: 15
d_gene: -
j_gene: TRBJ1-1
v_gene: TRBV6-5
CDR3aa: CAGSYGGQVSTEAFF

abundance: -
len: 13
d_gene: TRBD2
j_gene: TRBJ2-7
v_gene: TRBV11-2
CDR3aa: CASSPRRAGEQYF

abundance: -
len: 13
d_gene: -
j_gene: TRBJ2-5
v_gene: TRBV29-1
CDR3aa: CSAADRCQETQYF

abundance: -
len: 12
d_gene: -
j_gene: TRBJ2-7
v_gene: TRBV29-1
CDR3aa: CSVEYYGDEQYF

abundance: -
len: 14
d_gene: -
j_gene: TRBJ2-3
v_gene: TRBV28
CDR3aa: CANRTGDFTDTQYF

abundance: once
len: 13
d_gene: -
j_gene: TRBJ2-7
v_gene: TRBV15
CDR3aa: CTTSKSWGYGQYF

abundance: -
len: 14
d_gene: -
j_gene: TRBJ2-1
v_gene: TRBV29-1
CDR3aa: CSVKDPGIYNEQLF

abundance: few
len: 14
d_gene: TRBD1
j_gene: TRBJ2-5
v_gene: TRBV29-1
CDR3aa: CSVEGQGVGKTQYF

abundance: -
len: 15
d_gene: TRBD1
j_gene: TRBJ2-1
v_gene: TRBV20-1
CDR3aa: CSARTGTNTYNEQFF

abundance: -
len: 15
d_gene: -
j_gene: TRBJ2-1
v_gene: TRBV7-9
CDR3aa: CASREVKARRHEQFF

abundance: -
len: 12
d_gene: -
j_gene: TRBJ1-1
v_gene: TRBV2
CDR3aa: CASNQGNIEAFF

abundance: many
len: 15
d_gene: -
j_gene: TRBJ1-2
v_gene: TRBV4-1
CDR3aa: CASSQALKSTGGYTF

abundance: -
len: 15
d_gene: TRBD1
j_gene: TRBJ2-7
v_gene: TRBV29-1
CDR3aa: CSVEDRQGKTYELYF

abundance: -
len: 15
d_gene: -
j_gene: TRBJ1-6
v_gene: TRBV5-6
CDR3aa: CASSSGQGNGSPLHF

abundance: -
len: 13
d_gene: -
j_gene: TRBJ2-1
v_gene: TRBV5-4
CDR3aa: CASSLRGSNEQLF

abundance: -
len: 11
d_gene: -
j_gene: TRBJ2-1
v_gene: TRBV20-1
CDR3aa: CSAISENDQFF

abundance: once
len: 16
d_gene: TRBD2
j_gene: TRBJ2-1
v_gene: TRBV11-3
CDR3aa: CASSLNQVAGSGEHFF

abundance: -
len: 14
d_gene: TRBD1
j_gene: TRBJ2-7
v_gene: TRBV4-2
CDR3aa: CASSPTGDRAEQHF

abundance: -
len: 14
d_gene: TRBD1
j_gene: TRBJ1-2
v_gene: TRBV19
CDR3aa: CASVGRGENYGYTF

abundance: -
len: 16
d_gene: -
j_gene: TRBJ2-1
v_gene: TRBV12-3/TRBV12-4
CDR3aa: CASTSSRRGSYNEQFF

abundance: many
len: 12
d_gene: TRBD2
j_gene: TRBJ2-7
v_gene: TRBV29-1
CDR3aa: CSVQREAGEQYF

abundance: once
len: 13
d_gene: -
j_gene: TRBJ1-1
v_gene: TRBV28
CDR3aa: CASSVRGYTEASF

abundance: -
len: 8
d_gene: -
j_gene: TRBJ2-1
v_gene: TRBV29-1
CDR3aa: CLLDEQFF

abundance: -
len: 15
d_gene: -
j_gene: TRBJ2-7
v_gene: TRBV24-1
CDR3aa: CGTSDGSLILQEQYF

abundance: -
len: 14
d_gene: -
j_gene: TRBJ2-7
v_gene: TRBV5-1
CDR3aa: CASSPDGGTYKQYF

abundance: -
len: 15
d_gene: TRBD1
j_gene: TRBJ2-5
v_gene: TRBV29-1
CDR3aa: CNAIGQGRVGEAQYF

abundance: medium-sized
len: 13
d_gene: TRBD1
j_gene: TRBJ1-5
v_gene: TRBV10-2
CDR3aa: CASTRNRGQPQHF

abundance: -
len: 12
d_gene: -
j_gene: TRBJ1-2
v_gene: TRBV29-1
CDR3aa: CSVTGEDYGYTF

abundance: -
len: 13
d_gene: -
j_gene: TRBJ1-2
v_gene: TRBV12-3/TRBV12-4
CDR3aa: CASSFRSYGGYTF

abundance: -
len: 21
d_gene: TRBD2
j_gene: TRBJ2-1
v_gene: TRBV24-1
CDR3aa: CATNDTSPGASGRGSYNEQFF

abundance: -
len: 16
d_gene: -
j_gene: TRBJ2-7
v_gene: TRBV6-1
CDR3aa: CASSESVWEILYEQYF

abundance: -
len: 19
d_gene: -
j_gene: TRBJ2-1
v_gene: TRBV11-2
CDR3aa: CVSSSLGVVKRWGTNEQFF

abundance: -
len: 14
d_gene: -
j_gene: TRBJ1-2
v_gene: TRBV6-2/TRBV6-3
CDR3aa: CASSLIRAGEGYTF

abundance: few
len: 16
d_gene: -
j_gene: TRBJ2-3
v_gene: TRBV11-3
CDR3aa: CASSSGIPVSTDTQYF

abundance: once
len: 15
d_gene: TRBD2
j_gene: TRBJ2-1
v_gene: TRBV29-1
CDR3aa: CSITQLAGSGNEQFF

abundance: -
len: 14
d_gene: -
j_gene: TRBJ2-7
v_gene: TRBV5-4
CDR3aa: CGSSTSGGTYEQCF

abundance: -
len: 16
d_gene: -
j_gene: TRBJ2-2
v_gene: TRBV16
CDR3aa: CASSRLEGLVTGELFF

abundance: -
len: 15
d_gene: -
j_gene: TRBJ2-1
v_gene: TRBV6-1
CDR3aa: CASTEDVSSYNEQFF

abundance: many
len: 14
d_gene: TRBD1
j_gene: TRBJ1-2
v_gene: TRBV5-5
CDR3aa: CASSMTGADLGYTF

abundance: -
len: 15
d_gene: -
j_gene: TRBJ2-3
v_gene: TRBV12-3/TRBV12-4
CDR3aa: CTSSFWVPNTDMQYF

abundance: -
len: 12
d_gene: -
j_gene: TRBJ2-5
v_gene: TRBV5-5
CDR3aa: CASSFWQETQYF

abundance: many
len: 13
d_gene: TRBD2
j_gene: TRBJ2-7
v_gene: TRBV20-1
CDR3aa: CSARTSGDNEQYF

abundance: large
len: 13
d_gene: -
j_gene: TRBJ2-3
v_gene: TRBV29-1
CDR3aa: CSVGERVADTQYF

abundance: -
len: 16
d_gene: TRBD2
j_gene: TRBJ2-3
v_gene: TRBV5-4
CDR3aa: CASSPIERELGDTQYF

abundance: -
len: 11
d_gene: -
j_gene: TRBJ2-7
v_gene: TRBV11-2
CDR3aa: CASSSGTEKYF

abundance: -
len: 17
d_gene: TRBD1
j_gene: TRBJ2-3
v_gene: TRBV6-2/TRBV6-3
CDR3aa: CASSYKGIRDSTDTQYF

abundance: -
len: 13
d_gene: -
j_gene: TRBJ2-2
v_gene: TRBV29-1
CDR3aa: CSVSGSLTGELFF

abundance: -
len: 17
d_gene: -
j_gene: TRBJ1-3
v_gene: TRBV5-5
CDR3aa: CASNGRTGHFFGNTIYF

abundance: many
len: 15
d_gene: -
j_gene: TRBJ2-1
v_gene: TRBV6-1
CDR3aa: CASSYPAWGSDEQFF

abundance: -
len: 14
d_gene: -
j_gene: TRBJ1-2
v_gene: TRBV6-1
CDR3aa: CASSADPANYGYTF

abundance: few
len: 15
d_gene: TRBD1
j_gene: TRBJ2-1
v_gene: TRBV12-3/TRBV12-4
CDR3aa: CASSSGTGIYNEQFF

abundance: once
len: 15
d_gene: -
j_gene: TRBJ2-5
v_gene: TRBV7-8
CDR3aa: CAGSTKAWNQETQYF

abundance: -
len: 12
d_gene: -
j_gene: TRBJ1-1
v_gene: TRBV29-1
CDR3aa: CSVARQNTEAVF

abundance: -
len: 11
d_gene: -
j_gene: TRBJ2-7
v_gene: TRBV20-1
CDR3aa: CSAQGNYEQYF

abundance: -
len: 14
d_gene: TRBD2
j_gene: TRBJ2-2
v_gene: TRBV20-1
CDR3aa: CGGLVGSNTGEMFF